The 7 T cell receptor beta chains given below trace back to one sample, sequenced in a study of post-analysis software for immune sequencing data. Study findings and constraints: Patients had higher frequencies than controls of a few TRBV segments, including TRBV5-6, TRBV5-1 and TRBV20-1.

Unique molecular identifiers were present in the TCR beta cDNA libraries. TCRdb independently ran MiXCR on the PCR reads; one entry per CDR3 protein. Here the sample spans approximately 630,000 distinct CDR3 sequences, more than 50% being singletons. Their specific antigens are unknown. Material for sequencing was blood. These receptors came from a girl aged 2-10 years with multiple sclerosis.

This chain joins TRBV4-1 and TRBJ2-3; maybe TRBD1 (6 bases). Germline V gene sequence: CDR1 MGHRA, CDR2 YSYEKL. The CDR3 spans 15 residues. V was trimmed by 0 bases and J by 6 bases, leaving 13 bases between them. The chain's CDR3 is CASSQEEQGFDTQYF. The CDR3 coding sequence is TGCGCCAGCAGCCAAGAGGAGCAGGGGTTTGATACGCAGTATTTT.

This clonotype was recorded a few times. The chain employs TRBV4-3 and TRBJ2-1; 8 bases are a match to TRBD2. Germline loops: CDR1 LGHNA, CDR2 YSLEER. The CDR3 is 18 amino acids. After removal of 0 bases from V and 4 bases from J, the junction contained 11 bases not matched to a gene. The CDR3 sequence: CASSQEPPRERGYNEQFF. DNA for the CDR3: TGCGCCAGCAGCCAAGAGCCGCCCCGCGAGCGGGGGTACAATGAGCAGTTCTTC.

The chain combines TRBV2 with TRBJ2-1, with D perhaps TRBD2 (6 bases). The CDR3 consists of 15 residues. CDR1 and CDR2 (germline): SNHLY, FYNNEI. The V and J ends lost 6 bases and 6 bases respectively, with 18 bases between them. In nucleotides, the CDR3 is TGTGCCAGCAGCGAGGCAGGGAGGATCTTCAATGAGCAGTTCTTC. Its translation is CASSEAGRIFNEQFF.

Remarks on this clonotype: A read error may produce the germline difference seen at one junction end. V is TRBV12-3 or TRBV12-4 and J is TRBJ1-5, with unresolved D. CDR3 length equals 14 residues. CDR3 protein: CAGSLSRARLPQHF. The CDR3 DNA reads as TGTGCCGGCAGCCTCTCCAGAGCGCGTTTGCCCCAGCATTTT.

V usage is TRBV5-1 and J usage is TRBJ2-1, with a tentative D call TRBD2 (6 bases). The CDR3 is 13 residues long. The germline V gene encodes CDR1 SGHRS and CDR2 YFSETQ. V dropped 1 base and J dropped 9 bases, with 11 bases sitting between them. CDR3 sequence: CASSLLLAGEQFF. Here the CDR3 DNA reads TGCGCCAGCAGCTTGTTACTAGCCGGTGAGCAGTTCTTC.

The genes are TRBV5-1 and TRBJ2-1; 12 nucleotides agree with TRBD1. Trimming cost V 5 bases and J 9 bases; bases outside gene matches: 9. CDR1 SGHRS and CDR2 YFSETQ come from the germline V gene. This CDR3 region has 15 residues. The CDR3 DNA reads as TGCGCCAGCAGTCCCGGGACAGGGGGCGGCGGTGAGCAGTTCTTC. This gives the protein CASSPGTGGGGEQFF.

The chain combines TRBV7-2 with TRBJ2-1; 11 bases map to TRBD1. Germline V gives CDR1 SGHTA, CDR2 FQGNSA. The V segment lost 5 bases and the J segment 5 bases; nucleotides outside the gene matches: 5. This CDR3 comprises 15 residues. The CDR3 bases are TGTGCCAGCAGCCCCGGGACAGGGGGGAACAATGAGCAGTTCTTC. Protein sequence: CASSPGTGGNNEQFF.